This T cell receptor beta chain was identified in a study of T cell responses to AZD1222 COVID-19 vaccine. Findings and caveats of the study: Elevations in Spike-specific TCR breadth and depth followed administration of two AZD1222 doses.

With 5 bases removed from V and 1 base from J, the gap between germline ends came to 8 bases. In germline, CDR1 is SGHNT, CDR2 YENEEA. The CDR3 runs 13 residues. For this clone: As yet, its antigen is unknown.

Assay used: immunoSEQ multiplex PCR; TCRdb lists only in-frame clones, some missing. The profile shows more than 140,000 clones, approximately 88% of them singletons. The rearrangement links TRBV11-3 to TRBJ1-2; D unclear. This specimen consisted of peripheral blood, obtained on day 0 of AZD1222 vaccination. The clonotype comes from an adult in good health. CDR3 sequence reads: CASSDIRNYGYTF. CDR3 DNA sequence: TGTGCCAGCAGCGATATACGTAACTATGGCTACACCTTC.